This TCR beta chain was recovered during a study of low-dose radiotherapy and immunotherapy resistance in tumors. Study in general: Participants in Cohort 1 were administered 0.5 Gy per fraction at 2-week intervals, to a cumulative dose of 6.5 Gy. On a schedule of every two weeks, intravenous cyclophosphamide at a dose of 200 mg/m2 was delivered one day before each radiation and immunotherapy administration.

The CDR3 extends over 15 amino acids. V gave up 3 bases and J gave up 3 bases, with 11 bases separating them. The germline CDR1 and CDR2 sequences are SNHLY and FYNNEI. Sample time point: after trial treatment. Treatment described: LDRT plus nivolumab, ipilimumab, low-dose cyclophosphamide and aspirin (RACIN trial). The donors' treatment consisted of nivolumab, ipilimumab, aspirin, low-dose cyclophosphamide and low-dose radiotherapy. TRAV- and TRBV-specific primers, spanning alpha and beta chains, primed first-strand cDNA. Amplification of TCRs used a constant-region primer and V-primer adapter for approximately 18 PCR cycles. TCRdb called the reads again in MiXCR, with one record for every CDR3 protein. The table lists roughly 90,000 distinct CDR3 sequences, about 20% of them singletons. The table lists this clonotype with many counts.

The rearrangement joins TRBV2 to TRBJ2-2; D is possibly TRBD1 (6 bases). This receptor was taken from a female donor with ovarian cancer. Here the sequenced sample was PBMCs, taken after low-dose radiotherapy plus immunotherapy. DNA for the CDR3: TGTGCCAGCAGTGAGCGCAGGGGCGACACCGGGGAGCTGTTTTTT. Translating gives CASSERRGDTGELFF. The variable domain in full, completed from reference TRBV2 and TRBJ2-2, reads EPEVTQTPSHQVTQMGQEVILRCVPISNHLYFYWYRQILGQKVEFLVSFYNNEISEKSEIFDDQFSVERPDGSNFTLKIRSTKLEDSAMYFCASSERRGDTGELFFGEGSRLTVL.